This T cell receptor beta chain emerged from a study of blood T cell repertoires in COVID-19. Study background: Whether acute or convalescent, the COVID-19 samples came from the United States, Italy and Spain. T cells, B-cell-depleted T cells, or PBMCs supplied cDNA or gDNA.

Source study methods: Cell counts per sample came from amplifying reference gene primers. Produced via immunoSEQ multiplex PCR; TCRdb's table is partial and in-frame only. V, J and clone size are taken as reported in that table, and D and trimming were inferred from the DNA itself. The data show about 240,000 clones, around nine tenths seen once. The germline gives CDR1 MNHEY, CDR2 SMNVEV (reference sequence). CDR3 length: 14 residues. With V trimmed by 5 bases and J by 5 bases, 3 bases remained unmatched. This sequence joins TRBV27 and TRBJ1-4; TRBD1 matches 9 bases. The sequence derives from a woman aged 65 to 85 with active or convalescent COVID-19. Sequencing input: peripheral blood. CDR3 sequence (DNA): TGTGCCAGCAGTGGACAGGGGAGGAATGAAAAACTGTTTTTT. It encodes CASSGQGRNEKLFF.